The table lists the clone carrying this T cell receptor beta chain with a few counts. Germline lookup yields CDR1 SQVTM and CDR2 ANQGSEA. This CDR3 has 14 amino acids. Trimming at V came to 7 bases and at J to 3 bases, leaving 10 bases not matched to a gene. These data belong to a study of PD-L1 blockade in urothelial cancer. The time point here: peripheral blood 6 weeks after treatment start. Locally advanced or metastatic urothelial carcinoma affected the patients. The table came from immunoSEQ multiplex PCR; TCRdb's copy has only in-frame clones and leaves some out. The repertoire consists of over 40,000 clones, with more than 75% occurring once and the leading ten covering roughly 2.5%.

The sequence came from a man in his 70s with urothelial cancer. The chain uses TRBV29-1 and TRBJ2-3; 7 bases are shared with TRBD1. The sequencing here drew on PBMCs, taken around atezolizumab (anti-PD-L1) treatment. The CDR3 spells CSADRVQGTDTQYF. CDR3 bases: TGCAGCGCCGACAGGGTCCAGGGGACAGATACGCAGTATTTT.